This T cell receptor (beta chain) was captured in a study of T cells in Graves' hyperthyroidism and ophthalmopathy. Findings of the study overall: Ophthalmopathy was predicted by the model a median of approximately 6 months ahead of onset. Clonotypes that were expanded in thyroid above 0.001 mostly appeared in blood too. A model of 13 V-J features distinguished ophthalmopathy from stable hyperthyroidism.

TCR beta CDR3 regions were amplified from RNA. When the TCR CDR3 underwent first-round RT-PCR, the HTBI primer set was used. TCRdb ran MiXCR on the multiplex PCR reads and lists one entry per CDR3 protein. This table has 480,000 or so distinct CDR3 sequences, around 50% appearing once. About this clonotype itself: Antigen: not known.

The diagnoses drew upon clinical symptoms, serum thyroxine and TRAb, thyroid ultrasound and orbital computed tomography. Germline V gene lookup returns CDR1 SGHRS and CDR2 YFSETQ. The J segment lost 5 bases and the V segment lost 0 bases, leaving 10 bases of the junction unmatched. The CDR3 is 16 residues long. The clonotype comes from an adult woman with Graves' disease, either hyperthyroidism or ophthalmopathy (not recorded which). The specimen sequenced was peripheral blood or thyroid tissue (not recorded which). This chain joins TRBV5-1 and TRBJ1-2; 7 bases are shared with TRBD1. The CDR3 coding sequence is TGCGCCAGCAGCTTGGGGACAGGCGGCTTCGGATATGGCTACACCTTC. Translated, it gives CASSLGTGGFGYGYTF.